A single sample is the source of the 11 T cell receptor beta chains below, sequenced in a study of T-cell memory formation after mild COVID-19. TCRdb reanalysed the 5' RACE reads using MiXCR and keeps one entry per CDR3 protein. The table includes about 560,000 distinct CDR3 sequences, roughly 17% detected once. Source material: PBMCs or a T cell subset sorted from them (not recorded which). These TCRs come from an adult woman who had mild COVID-19 (a few samples of this study predate the infection). Cell type and time point are not known.

The rearrangement links TRBV7-2 to TRBJ1-1; D not certain. Per the germline V gene, CDR1 is SGHTA and CDR2 is FQGNSA. The V end lost 2 bases, the J end lost 11 bases, and 6 bases lay between the germline ends. The CDR3 covers 10 residues. CDR3 region: CASSLPRAFF. In DNA form, the CDR3 reads TGTGCCAGCAGCTTACCAAGGGCTTTCTTT.

The chain couples TRBV6-4 to TRBJ2-1; 10 bases fit TRBD1. The V segment lost 6 bases and the J segment 9 bases; nucleotides outside the gene matches: 8. The germline V gene has CDR1 MRHNA and CDR2 SNTAGT. This CDR3 is built from 14 residues. CDR3 in amino acids: CASSPGQGPGEQFF. The CDR3 bases are TGTGCCAGCAGCCCGGGACAGGGGCCGGGTGAGCAGTTCTTC.

The sample holds a few counts of this clonotype. The rearrangement uses TRBV21-1 and TRBJ2-2; no DNA check was done on the table's D call, TRBD1. TRBV21-1 constitutes a pseudogene. This CDR3 contains 14 residues. The CDR3 DNA sequence: TGTGCCAGCAGCAAAGTCCGGGGAACCGGGGAGCTGTTTTTT. Translation: CASSKVRGTGELFF.

In this sample, this clonotype turned up a few times. V usage is TRBV5-1 and J usage is TRBJ2-1, with D perhaps matching TRBD2 (7 bases). The CDR3 totals 16 residues. Germline V gene data show CDR1 as SGHRS and CDR2 as YFSETQ. Trimming cost V 2 bases and J 6 bases, with 18 bases left between them. This chain's CDR3 is CASSFRGGTSINEQFF. As DNA, the CDR3 is TGCGCCAGCAGCTTTAGGGGGGGAACCTCCATCAATGAGCAGTTCTTC.

This chain uses TRBV11-1 with TRBJ2-5; TRBD2 agrees at 7 bases. V lost 5 bases and J lost 3; bases outside the gene matches: 12. This CDR3 region has 16 residues. Germline assignment: CDR1 SGHAT and CDR2 FQDESV (reference sequence). The DNA for the CDR3 is TGTGCCAGCAGCAGATCTCGGGGAGGGGTGGAAGAGACCCAGTACTTC. It translates to CASSRSRGGVEETQYF.

The chain is built from TRBV7-8 and TRBJ2-3; 14 bases line up with TRBD2. The CDR3 contains 18 residues. J gave up 0 bases and V 1 base, and 3 bases lay outside the gene matches. The germline V gene encodes CDR1 SGHVS and CDR2 FQNEAQ. The CDR3 region is CASSLGTSGRSSTDTQYF. As DNA, the CDR3 is TGTGCCAGCAGCTTAGGGACTAGCGGGAGGAGTAGCACAGATACGCAGTATTTT.

V is TRBV3-1 and J is TRBJ2-5, with 12 bases identical to TRBD2. CDR3 length: 17 residues. Per the germline V gene, CDR1 is LGHDT and CDR2 is YNNKEL (reference sequence). J gave up 10 bases and V 0 bases, and 12 bases lay outside the gene matches. CDR3: CASSQDRATSGRFGQYF. Here the CDR3 DNA reads TGTGCCAGCAGCCAAGATAGGGCGACTAGCGGGAGATTTGGCCAGTACTTC.

The chain employs TRBV7-8 and TRBJ2-5; maybe TRBD1 (6 bases). V dropped 1 base and J dropped 1 base, with 10 bases sitting between them. This CDR3 has 15 amino acids. Germline V gene lookup returns CDR1 SGHVS and CDR2 FQNEAQ. The CDR3 DNA sequence: TGTGCCAGCAGCTTAGGCGGACAGCTCCAAGAGACCCAGTACTTC. Translated: CASSLGGQLQETQYF.

This clonotype was detected only a few times. The genes are TRBV29-1 and TRBJ2-7; TRBD2 matches 8 bases. The V and J ends lost 6 bases and 4 bases, in that order; junction bases with no gene match: 5. This CDR3 is 12 amino acids long. Germline V gene sequence: CDR1 SQVTM, CDR2 ANQGSEA. The CDR3 DNA follows: TGCAGCGTAGCACTAGCGGATTACGAGCAGTACTTC. Translation: CSVALADYEQYF.

This clonotype has more than one count but fewer than ten. The chain joins TRBV12-3 or TRBV12-4 to TRBJ2-1; 9 nucleotides agree with TRBD1. The CDR3 has 15 amino acids. V gave up 7 bases and J gave up 4 bases; unmatched junction bases: 8. The CDR3 sequence: CASTTGGGGYNEQFF. The CDR3 DNA reads TGTGCCAGCACGACAGGGGGAGGGGGATACAATGAGCAGTTCTTC.

The chain carries TRBV4-1 and TRBJ2-2; D may be TRBD1 or TRBD2 (5 bases each). Trimming pared 5 bases from V and 2 bases from J, leaving 9 bases between. Germline V gene data show CDR1 as MGHRA and CDR2 as YSYEKL. The CDR3 runs to 14 residues. CDR3 loop: CASSSRDNTGELFF. In nucleotides, the CDR3 is TGCGCCAGCAGCTCCAGGGACAACACCGGGGAGCTGTTTTTT.